This T cell receptor beta chain appears in the sequencing data of a study of blood T cell repertoires in COVID-19. Study overall: Acute and convalescent COVID-19 samples came from the United States, Italy and Spain. T cells, B-cell-depleted T cells, or PBMCs supplied cDNA or gDNA.

Germline CDR1 is MNHEY and CDR2 is SMNVEV (reference sequence). This CDR3 is built from 19 residues. V lost 0 bases to trimming and J lost 4 bases, with 22 bases between them. As originally analysed: Amplifying reference gene primers gave estimates of nucleated cell counts. The table came from immunoSEQ multiplex PCR; TCRdb's copy has only in-frame clones and leaves some out. V and J calls and clone size are as listed in that table; D and trimming were resolved from the DNA. The table has some 290,000 clones, around 81% seen once. The chain carries TRBV27 and TRBJ2-1; D remains unclear. Material: peripheral blood. This sequence was found in an older woman with active or convalescent COVID-19. CDR3 loop: CASSLSSPGHSLLYNEQFF. In DNA, the CDR3 is TGTGCCAGCAGTTTATCCTCCCCCGGTCATTCCTTGCTATACAATGAGCAGTTCTTC.